This is a list of T cell receptor beta chains from one sample in a study of shared clonotypes between healthy human individuals. The data were produced by immunoSEQ multiplex PCR, yet TCRdb's version contains in-frame clones alone and is incomplete. The sample consists of about 710,000 clones, 73% of them appearing once. Sequencing was done on a sample of memory CD4+ T cells sorted from blood. The source is a woman aged 30 to 39 in good health. Each CDR3 is given with its conserved first and last residue. D genes are given only for firm matches. A row's size may be missing; if present it is once, few, many or a size class.

TRBD1 | TRBJ1-2 | TRBV5-1 | NA | CASSRDRIYGYTF | TGCGCCAGCAGCAGGGACAGGATCTATGGCTACACCTTC
NA | TRBJ1-5 | TRBV10-3 | NA | CAISDRQDSNQPQHF | TGTGCCATCAGTGATAGACAGGATAGCAATCAGCCCCAGCATTTT
TRBD2 | TRBJ2-3 | TRBV19 | NA | CASSRRGLAGGFTDTQYF | TGTGCCAGTAGCCGCCGCGGACTAGCGGGAGGGTTTACAGATACGCAGTATTTT
NA | TRBJ2-2 | TRBV18 | NA | CASSLTHGGDGELFF | TGTGCCAGCTCACTAACACACGGTGGTGACGGGGAGCTGTTTTTT
NA | TRBJ2-7 | TRBV6-6 | few | CASNNGVEQYF | TGTGCCAGCAACAACGGGGTGGAGCAGTACTTC
TRBD1 | TRBJ2-1 | TRBV5-1 | many | CASSDRTGSQYEQFF | TGCGCCAGCAGCGATAGGACAGGGTCCCAATATGAGCAGTTCTTC
NA | TRBJ1-5 | TRBV5-1 | NA | CASSLLRGENRNQPQHF | TGCGCCAGCAGCTTGTTGCGAGGGGAAAACAGAAATCAGCCCCAGCATTTT
TRBD1 | TRBJ2-2 | TRBV7-3 | NA | CASSRGTGGTGELFF | TGTGCCAGCAGCCGTGGGACAGGGGGCACCGGGGAGCTGTTTTTT
NA | TRBJ2-5 | TRBV4-1 | NA | CASSQVGGAGDETQYF | TGCGCCAGCAGCCAAGTCGGGGGCGCGGGGGACGAGACCCAGTACTTC
TRBD1 | TRBJ2-5 | TRBV29-1 | few | CSGRTGTETQYF | TGCAGCGGACGGACAGGGACCGAGACCCAGTACTTC
NA | TRBJ1-1 | TRBV6-5 | NA | CASSPDDRSLAFF | TGTGCCAGCAGCCCAGATGACAGATCGTTGGCTTTCTTT
TRBD2 | TRBJ2-1 | TRBV2 | NA | CASSVQTSGEYNEQFF | TGTGCCAGCAGTGTTCAGACTAGCGGAGAGTACAATGAGCAGTTCTTC
NA | TRBJ1-4 | TRBV28 | once | CARIQGGNEKLFF | TGTGCCCGGATACAGGGTGGGAATGAAAAACTGTTTTTT
TRBD1 | TRBJ1-2 | TRBV7-3 | many | CASSLQTGSGYTF | TGTGCCAGCAGCCTTCAGACAGGGTCTGGCTACACCTTC
TRBD1 | TRBJ2-7 | TRBV28 | NA | CASSSGQGYEQYF | TGTGCCAGCAGTTCGGGACAGGGATACGAGCAGTACTTC
TRBD1 | TRBJ1-2 | TRBV18 | NA | CASSQRTTGDGYTF | TGTGCCAGCTCACAGAGAACGACAGGGGACGGCTACACCTTC
NA | TRBJ2-1 | TRBV9 | NA | CASSVGLDSYNEQFF | TGTGCCAGCAGCGTAGGACTAGACTCCTACAATGAGCAGTTCTTC
TRBD2 | TRBJ2-7 | TRBV6-1 | once | CASSETSGSPTYF | TGTGCCAGCAGCGAGACTAGCGGGAGTCCTACGTACTTC
TRBD1 | TRBJ1-1 | TRBV5-1 | NA | CASSTGQGWVNTEAFF | TGCGCCAGCAGCACAGGACAGGGGTGGGTGAACACTGAAGCTTTCTTT
TRBD1 | TRBJ2-1 | TRBV11-2 | few | CASSFTGTGTNEQFF | TGTGCCAGCAGCTTTACCGGGACAGGGACGAATGAGCAGTTCTTC
TRBD1 | TRBJ1-1 | TRBV29-1 | NA | CSVHDRGHDTEAFF | TGCAGCGTGCATGACAGGGGCCACGACACTGAAGCTTTCTTT
NA | TRBJ1-4 | TRBV28 | NA | CASSSTPGNNYEKLFF | TGTGCCAGCAGTTCAACCCCCGGGAATAACTATGAAAAACTGTTTTTT
NA | TRBJ2-7 | TRBV18 | NA | CASSGDNPYEQYF | TGTGCCAGCTCAGGGGACAACCCTTACGAGCAGTACTTC
NA | TRBJ1-3 | TRBV18 | NA | CASSPYRDSGNTIYF | TGTGCCAGCTCACCCTACAGGGACTCTGGAAACACCATATATTTT
NA | TRBJ2-5 | TRBV25-1 | NA | CASSERTVQETQYF | TGTGCCAGCAGTGAGAGGACGGTCCAAGAGACCCAGTACTTC
NA | TRBJ2-7 | TRBV7-9 | NA | CASSLNYEQYF | TGTGCCAGCAGCCTAAATTACGAGCAGTACTTC
TRBD1 | TRBJ2-5 | TRBV27 | once | CASSPRDRGRETQYF | TGTGCCAGCAGTCCCCGGGACAGGGGGCGGGAGACCCAGTACTTC
TRBD1 | TRBJ2-2 | TRBV28 | once | CASRQGMIGELFF | TGTGCCAGCAGACAGGGGATGATCGGGGAGCTGTTTTTT
NA | TRBJ2-1 | TRBV10-2 | NA | CASRGRDEQFF | TGCGCCAGCAGAGGGAGAGATGAGCAGTTCTTC
NA | TRBJ2-5 | TRBV11-2 | NA | CASSLNFRETQYF | TGTGCCAGCAGCTTAAATTTTAGAGAGACCCAGTACTTC